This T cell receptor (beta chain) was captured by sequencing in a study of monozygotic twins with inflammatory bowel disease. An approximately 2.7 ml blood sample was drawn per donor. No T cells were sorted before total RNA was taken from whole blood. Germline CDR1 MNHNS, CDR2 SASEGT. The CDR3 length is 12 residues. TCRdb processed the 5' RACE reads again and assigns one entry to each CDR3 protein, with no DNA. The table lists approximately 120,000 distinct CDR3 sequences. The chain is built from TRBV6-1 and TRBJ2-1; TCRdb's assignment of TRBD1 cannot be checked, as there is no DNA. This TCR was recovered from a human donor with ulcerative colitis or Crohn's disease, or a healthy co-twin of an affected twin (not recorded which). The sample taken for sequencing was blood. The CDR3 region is CASSEVGREQFF.